A single sample gave rise to the 20 T cell receptor beta chains below, sequenced in a study of blood T cell repertoires in COVID-19 (dated by TCRdb to 2020 to 2021). The library was produced with the immunoSEQ multiplex PCR assay. Not all clones reach the TCRdb copy of this immuneACCESS table, which keeps in-frame sequences only. Checked studies attribute under half of the gap to unresolved V genes and leave the rest unexplained. The sample table contains around 250,000 clones; only one count was recorded for around 84% of them. The biggest ten clones account for 6% to 9% of the sample. Sequenced: peripheral blood. The receptor set was obtained from a woman in her seventies with active or convalescent COVID-19.

The rearrangement uses TRBV18 and TRBJ1-3; TRBD1 matches 7 bases. Germline V gene sequence: CDR1 KGHSH, CDR2 LQKENI. After removal of 2 bases from V and 4 bases from J, the junction contained 8 bases not matched to a gene. CDR3 length: 16 residues. CDR3 bases: TGTGCCAGCTCACCAGAGACAGGGTCGTACGGAAACACCATATATTTT. Encoded protein: CASSPETGSYGNTIYF.

The chain combines TRBV7-8 with TRBJ1-5; unclear D gene. The CDR3 extends over 14 amino acids. Germline V lookup: CDR1 SGHVS, CDR2 FQNEAQ. The V gene lost 4 bases and the J gene lost 4 bases, with 11 bases spanning the gap. CDR3 sequence (DNA): TGTGCCAGCAGCTCCGACGGGGTAAATCAGCCCCAGCATTTT. Its protein is CASSSDGVNQPQHF.

V is TRBV18 and J is TRBJ1-2; unclear D gene. Between the trimmed V and J ends, which lost 3 bases and 8 bases, there was a span of 13 bases. In germline, CDR1 is KGHSH, CDR2 LQKENI. There are 13 residues in the CDR3. This CDR3 reads CASSPFGESGYTF. CDR3 nucleotides: TGTGCCAGCTCACCTTTTGGGGAGTCGGGCTACACCTTC.

The J gene is TRBJ1-4, the V gene TRBV4-1; 10 positions match TRBD1. The CDR3 length is 17 residues. Germline CDR1 is MGHRA and CDR2 is YSYEKL. V lost 0 bases, J lost 8 bases, and 9 bases stayed unmatched. The CDR3, as DNA: TGCGCCAGCAGCCAAGAGGCCCCGACAGGGGGCTTGGAAAAACTGTTTTTT. It yields the protein CASSQEAPTGGLEKLFF.

V and J are TRBV19 and TRBJ2-7; 12 bases fit TRBD2. Germline-derived CDR1 and CDR2 are LNHDA and SQIVND (reference sequence). After removal of 5 bases from V and 3 bases from J, the junction contained 5 bases not matched to a gene. The CDR3 totals 15 residues. CDR3 amino acids: CASSASGGDLYEQYF. The CDR3 coding sequence is TGTGCCAGTAGTGCTAGCGGGGGGGATCTCTACGAGCAGTACTTC.

The rearrangement links TRBV10-1 to TRBJ1-2; the D gene is possibly TRBD1 (6 bases). From germline, CDR1 is WNHNN and CDR2 SYGVQD (reference sequence). CDR3 size: 13 residues. Trimming left V 5 bases short and J 7 bases short, with 14 bases between. The DNA for the CDR3 is TGCGCCAGCAGTTTCGACAGGTTGTCTGGCTACACCTTC. Protein: CASSFDRLSGYTF.

This chain joins TRBV5-1 and TRBJ2-5, with D perhaps TRBD1 (6 bases). Between the trimmed V and J ends, which lost 4 bases and 4 bases, there was a span of 17 bases. Germline CDR1 and CDR2: SGHRS and YFSETQ. The CDR3 runs to 15 residues. The CDR3 protein is CASSLGQTRGETQYF. In DNA, the CDR3 is TGCGCCAGCAGCCTAGGACAGACCAGGGGAGAGACCCAGTACTTC.

This chain joins TRBV11-3 and TRBJ2-1; 11 bases line up with TRBD2. From germline, CDR1 is SGHNT and CDR2 YENEEA. Trimming cost V 3 bases and J 9 bases; bases outside gene matches: 7. The CDR3 loop spans 15 amino acids. The CDR3 DNA sequence: TGTGCCAGCAGCTTTAAACTAGCGGGGGTAGTTGAGCAGTTCTTC. This encodes CASSFKLAGVVEQFF. The full variable domain, rest sourced from reference TRBV11-3 and TRBJ2-1, is EAGVVQSPRYKIIEKKQPVAFWCNPISGHNTLYWYLQNLGQGPELLIRYENEEAVDDSQLPKDRFSAERLKGVDSTLKIQPAELGDSAVYLCASSFKLAGVVEQFFGPGTRLTVL.

V usage is TRBV11-2 and J usage is TRBJ2-1; 11 positions agree with TRBD2. Germline V gene lookup returns CDR1 SGHAT and CDR2 FQNNGV. The length of the CDR3 is 15 residues. J lost 8 bases, V lost 5 bases, and 8 bases had no gene match. CDR3 nucleotide sequence: TGTGCCAGCAGCCCCGGGACTAGCGGTAGGGATGAGCAGTTCTTC. Its translation is CASSPGTSGRDEQFF.

This chain joins TRBV7-9 and TRBJ1-3; no reliable D call. With 8 bases removed from V and 4 bases from J, the gap between germline ends came to 15 bases. The CDR3 is 14 amino acids. Germline-derived CDR1 and CDR2 are SEHNR and FQNEAQ (reference sequence). DNA for the CDR3: TGTGCCAGCCACGGGAACCCCTCGGGAAACACCATATATTTT. It is translated as CASHGNPSGNTIYF.

This sequence joins TRBV19 and TRBJ2-7; 8 bases map to TRBD1. J lost 3 bases, V lost 3 bases, and 16 bases had no gene match. The CDR3 spans 18 residues. Germline V gene sequence: CDR1 LNHDA, CDR2 SQIVND (reference sequence). The CDR3 sequence is CASSIAGPGTGGVYEQYF. As DNA, the CDR3 is TGTGCCAGTAGTATTGCAGGCCCAGGGACAGGAGGAGTCTACGAGCAGTACTTC.

The V call is TRBV6-5, the J call TRBJ1-1; D remains ambiguous. Germline CDR1 and CDR2: MNHEY and SVGAGI. The CDR3 runs to 11 residues. The V end was cut by 7 bases, the J end by 2 bases, with 5 bases between. The CDR3 DNA reads as TGTGCCAGCATGGCTAACACTGAAGCTTTCTTT. This translates into CASMANTEAFF.

This CDR3 is CASSDSGDLTDTQYF. CDR3 nucleotide sequence: TGTGCCAGCAGTGACTCGGGGGACCTCACAGATACGCAGTATTTT. The chain employs TRBV2 and TRBJ2-3; maybe TRBD2 (6 bases). Germline CDR1 reads SNHLY; CDR2 reads FYNNEI. Trimming shortened V by 3 bases and J by 2 bases, and 12 bases separated the two germline ends. This CDR3 region has 15 residues.

This chain uses TRBV24-1 with TRBJ1-2; D is unclear. Germline values: CDR1 KGHDR, CDR2 SFDVKD. The CDR3 spans 14 residues. With 3 bases removed from V and 6 bases from J, the gap between germline ends came to 13 bases. Written as DNA, the CDR3 is TGTGCCACCAGTGATCCAAGGAGGGAGAATGGCTACACCTTC. This sequence encodes CATSDPRRENGYTF.

The sample holds one count of this clone. The rearrangement links TRBV5-6 to TRBJ1-1, with 7 bases that match TRBD1. Losses at the gene ends were 3 bases for V and 4 bases for J; bases not matched to a gene: 9. The germline gives CDR1 SGHDT, CDR2 YYEEEE. This CDR3 contains 15 residues. Written as DNA, the CDR3 is TGTGCCAGCAGCTGGGGGGACAGACGGAGCACTGAAGCTTTCTTT. This translates into CASSWGDRRSTEAFF.

This chain joins TRBV11-2 and TRBJ2-7; D unclear. CDR3 size: 15 residues. V lost 3 bases to trimming and J lost 2 bases, with 14 bases between them. The germline V gene encodes CDR1 SGHAT and CDR2 FQNNGV. CDR3 sequence: CASSFLTAGTYEQYF. CDR3 DNA: TGTGCCAGCAGCTTCCTTACTGCAGGTACCTACGAGCAGTACTTC.

V and J are TRBV18 and TRBJ2-5, with D unresolved. Looked up from germline, CDR1 is KGHSH and CDR2 is LQKENI. The V end was cut by 0 bases, the J end by 7 bases, with 9 bases between. The CDR3 is made up of 13 amino acids. The CDR3 nucleotides are TGTGCCAGCTCACCACCGTCTTTGGCGACCCAGTACTTC. Its protein is CASSPPSLATQYF.

This clone was observed a single time. The chain joins TRBV6-5 to TRBJ2-1; TRBD2 is a possible D gene (5 bases). Germline V gives CDR1 MNHEY, CDR2 SVGAGI. The CDR3 totals 13 residues. Trimming left V 8 bases short and J 6 bases short, with 14 bases between. CDR3 sequence: CASGGPERNEQFF. The CDR3, as DNA: TGTGCCAGCGGAGGCCCTGAACGCAATGAGCAGTTCTTC.

The chain has TRBV7-8 and TRBJ1-3, with D unclear. V was clipped by 2 bases and J by 3 bases, with 8 bases between them. The length of the CDR3 is 14 residues. Germline V gene sequence: CDR1 SGHVS, CDR2 FQNEAQ. DNA of the CDR3: TGTGCCAGCAGCTTATTAGCCTATGGAAACACCATATATTTT. Encoded protein: CASSLLAYGNTIYF.

V gene TRBV27 combines with J gene TRBJ2-2; perhaps TRBD1 as D (5 bases). The V gene lost 5 bases and the J gene lost 6 bases, with 16 bases spanning the gap. Germline lookup yields CDR1 MNHEY and CDR2 SMNVEV (reference sequence). This CDR3 contains 15 residues. CDR3 bases: TGTGCCAGCAGTCTCACAGTTACAGGTGCCGGGGAGCTGTTTTTT. It is translated as CASSLTVTGAGELFF.